Each of the 4 T cell receptor beta chains below was sequenced from the same sample in a study of CD8 T cells in Susac syndrome. An input of roughly 0.45 to 1 ug of RNA was subjected to reverse transcription using random hexamers. TCRdb re-called the immunoSEQ multiplex PCR reads with MiXCR, one entry per CDR3 protein. The sample has more than 100,000 distinct CDR3 sequences, over 75% seen once. The sample was CD8+ T cells from PBMCs. Every receptor here comes from a human donor with multiple sclerosis.

The chain couples TRBV19 to TRBJ1-1, with TRBD1 as a possible D gene (6 bases). The CDR3 loop spans 14 amino acids. The germline CDR1 and CDR2 sequences are LNHDA and SQIVND (reference sequence). V was trimmed by 3 bases and J by 0 bases, leaving 8 bases between them. CDR3 nucleotides: TGTGCCAGTAGTATCGGGGGGCTGAACACTGAAGCTTTCTTT. This translates into CASSIGGLNTEAFF.

J is TRBJ1-1 and V is TRBV7-3, with D unresolved. V was shortened by 0 bases and J by 8 bases, with 10 bases between the two germline ends. Per germline, CDR1 SGHTA and CDR2 FQGTGA. This CDR3 has 13 amino acids. CDR3 loop: CASSLTPRQEAFF. CDR3 nucleotides: TGTGCCAGCAGCTTAACCCCCCGTCAGGAAGCTTTCTTT.

The chain uses TRBV7-8 and TRBJ2-1; 7 nucleotides line up with TRBD2. This CDR3 spans 17 amino acids. Looked up from germline, CDR1 is SGHVS and CDR2 is FQNEAQ. V gave up 1 base and J gave up 2 bases; unmatched junction bases: 8. The CDR3: CASSLEYGEGPYNEQFF. As DNA, the CDR3 is TGTGCCAGCAGCTTAGAATATGGGGAGGGCCCCTACAATGAGCAGTTCTTC. Based on the CDR3 plus reference TRBV7-8 and TRBJ2-1, the full variable domain is GAGVSQSPRYKVAKRGQDVALRCDPISGHVSLFWYQQALGQGPEFLTYFQNEAQLDKSGLPSDRFFAERPEGSVSTLKIQRTQQEDSAVYLCASSLEYGEGPYNEQFFGPGTRLTVL.

This clonotype has a handful of counts. The chain has TRBV4-1 and TRBJ2-1, with TRBD1 identical over 7 bases. V was pared by 1 base and J by 2 bases, with 2 bases of the junction left unmatched. Looked up from germline, CDR1 is MGHRA and CDR2 is YSYEKL. The CDR3 has 15 amino acids. CDR3 coding DNA: TGCGCCAGCAGCCAAGTGACAGGGCCCTACAATGAGCAGTTCTTC. It encodes CASSQVTGPYNEQFF.